What follows are 27 T cell receptor beta chains derived from one specimen sequenced in a study of blood T cells in healthy people across ages. With a J-beta primer mix and a sample-barcoded 5' primer, a second PCR ran about 7 to 11 cycles. TCRdb used MiXCR to reprocess the 5' RACE reads, holding one entry per CDR3 protein. Found here are 850,000 to 1,100,000 distinct CDR3 sequences, less than 45% of them singletons; the top ten hold over 10%. Sequencing was done on a sample of blood. The receptor set was obtained from a man aged 18 to 29 in good health.

This sequence joins TRBV5-1 and TRBJ2-1; 10 bases are a match to TRBD2. The CDR3 covers 17 residues. V gave up 4 bases and J gave up 0 bases; unmatched junction bases: 7. Germline V gene data show CDR1 as SGHRS and CDR2 as YFSETQ. CDR3 sequence (DNA): TGCGCCAGCAGCCCTATAGCGGGGGGCAGCTCCTACAATGAGCAGTTCTTC. It codes for CASSPIAGGSSYNEQFF.

This clonotype was detected ten times or more. As DNA, the CDR3 is TGCAGTGCTAGAGGGGGGACAGGGGGCTACTCCTATAATTCACCCCTCCACTTT. Translation gives CSARGGTGGYSYNSPLHF. The rearrangement links TRBV20-1 to TRBJ1-6; TRBD1 agrees at 12 bases. The CDR3 extends over 18 amino acids. The ends lost 1 base at V and 0 bases at J; junction bases unmatched: 4. In germline, CDR1 is DFQATT, CDR2 SNEGSKA (reference sequence).

This rearrangement joins TRBV4-3 to TRBJ2-1; D is tentatively TRBD1 or TRBD2 (5 bases each). The V end was cut by 4 bases, the J end by 2 bases, with 12 bases between. The CDR3 spans 15 residues. Looked up from germline, CDR1 is LGHNA and CDR2 is YSLEER. The CDR3 coding sequence is TGCGCCAGCAGCCCACACTGGGGGACCTACAATGAGCAGTTCTTC. Translated: CASSPHWGTYNEQFF.

The rearrangement uses TRBV7-2 and TRBJ1-1; tentative D call: TRBD1 (6 bases). Germline CDR1 reads SGHTA; CDR2 reads FQGNSA. The CDR3 consists of 14 residues. The V gene lost 5 bases and the J gene lost 0 bases, with 10 bases spanning the gap. CDR3 DNA sequence: TGTGCCAGCAGCGGTGACAGGCTGAACACTGAAGCTTTCTTT. It yields the protein CASSGDRLNTEAFF. The complete variable domain, with remaining parts taken from reference TRBV7-2 and TRBJ1-1, reads GAGVSQSPSNKVTEKGKDVELRCDPISGHTALYWYRQSLGQGLEFLIYFQGNSAPDKSGLPSDRFSAERTGGSVSTLTIQRTQQEDSAVYLCASSGDRLNTEAFFGQGTRLTVV.

The chain employs TRBV2 and TRBJ1-5, with D perhaps matching TRBD1 (5 bases). This CDR3 has 13 amino acids. Trimming cost V 7 bases and J 0 bases, with 7 bases left between them. In germline, CDR1 is SNHLY, CDR2 FYNNEI. CDR3 sequence (DNA): TGTGCCAGCAACAGGATTAGCAATCAGCCCCAGCATTTT. This gives the protein CASNRISNQPQHF.

This clonotype has a count of ten or more. The chain uses TRBV12-3 or TRBV12-4 and TRBJ2-6; no firm D call. CDR3 length: 15 amino acids. Between the trimmed V and J ends, which lost 10 bases and 3 bases, there was a span of 16 bases. The DNA of the CDR3 is TGTGCCACTAGTTCCACGGGCAGTGGGGCCAACGTCCTGACTTTC. Its protein product is CATSSTGSGANVLTF.

This clonotype was counted only a few times. This chain connects TRBV3-1 to TRBJ2-1; D gene ambiguous. V was clipped by 0 bases and J by 9 bases, with 9 bases between them. This CDR3 has 13 amino acids. In germline, CDR1 is LGHDT, CDR2 YNNKEL (reference sequence). CDR3 nucleotides: TGTGCCAGCAGCCAAGAACCCGTAACTGAGCAGTTCTTC. Translation: CASSQEPVTEQFF.

The rearrangement links TRBV25-1 to TRBJ1-1; D ambiguous. The length of the CDR3 is 16 residues. Trimming took 2 bases from V and 5 from J, leaving 18 bases between them. Germline V gene lookup returns CDR1 MGHDK and CDR2 SYGVNS. The CDR3 loop reads CASSEPWAGRMTEAFF. DNA for the CDR3: TGTGCCAGCAGTGAACCCTGGGCAGGCCGCATGACTGAAGCTTTCTTT.

A remark on this clonotype: At one of its ends the junction is not consistent with the germline gene, which may arise from a read error. The chain recombines TRBV5-1 with TRBJ2-1, with 9 bases identical to TRBD2. Germline V gives CDR1 SGHRS, CDR2 YFSETQ. The CDR3 contains 15 residues. CDR3 DNA sequence: TGCGCCGGCAGCTTGGGGACTAGCAGTAACAATGAGCAGTTCTTC. Encoded protein: CAGSLGTSSNNEQFF.

V gene TRBV7-9 combines with J gene TRBJ2-1; 8 bases are a match to TRBD1. Germline CDR1 SEHNR, CDR2 FQNEAQ (reference sequence). The V and J ends lost 4 bases and 8 bases, in that order; junction bases with no gene match: 7. The CDR3 has 14 residues. CDR3 protein: CASSSLDRDDEQFF. The CDR3 region has the DNA TGTGCCAGCAGCTCTTTGGACAGGGACGATGAGCAGTTCTTC.

The chain carries TRBV4-1 and TRBJ2-3, with D possibly matching TRBD2 (6 bases). V was cut by 3 bases and J by 4 bases, with 17 bases left in between. The length of the CDR3 is 16 residues. Germline V gene data show CDR1 as MGHRA and CDR2 as YSYEKL. CDR3 in amino acids: CASSHEPGLLSDTQYF. CDR3 sequence (DNA): TGCGCCAGCAGCCATGAACCGGGACTTCTATCAGATACGCAGTATTTT.

The rearrangement uses TRBV28 and TRBJ1-2; a possible D gene is TRBD1 (5 bases). The CDR3 totals 16 residues. Germline V gene sequence: CDR1 MDHEN, CDR2 SYDVKM. V lost 4 bases, J lost 3 bases, and 18 bases lay in between. This chain's CDR3 is CASSYLTGSGDYGYTF. For the CDR3, the DNA is TGTGCCAGCAGTTACCTTACAGGCTCTGGGGACTATGGCTACACCTTC.

With respect to this clonotype: Without the conserved terminal phenylalanine or tryptophan, this CDR3 likely stems from a read error. This sequence joins TRBV5-1 and TRBJ1-2, with 8 bases aligning to TRBD1. Germline trimming cut 2 bases from V and 4 bases from J; bases unmatched to any gene: 16. The CDR3 length is 18 residues. Germline-derived CDR1 and CDR2 are SGHRS and YFSETQ. As DNA, the CDR3 is TGCGCCAGCAGCTTACAAGGACAGGGCAGAGCCTATTCCTATGGCTACACCATC. This encodes CASSLQGQGRAYSYGYTI.

The gene calls are TRBV20-1 and TRBJ1-5; TRBD1 agrees at 7 bases. The germline CDR1 and CDR2 sequences are DFQATT and SNEGSKA (reference sequence). The length of the CDR3 is 14 residues. J was trimmed by 0 bases and V by 3 bases; bases with no gene match: 2. CDR3: CSASTGDSNQPQHF. CDR3 sequence (DNA): TGCAGTGCTAGTACAGGGGATAGCAATCAGCCCCAGCATTTT.

A few counts support this clonotype. The V and J genes are TRBV4-3 and TRBJ1-2; D gene uncertain. Trimming stripped 1 base from V and 0 bases from J, with 9 bases between. Per germline, CDR1 LGHNA and CDR2 YSLEER. The CDR3 is made up of 15 amino acids. The CDR3 spells CASSQGMATNYGYTF. As DNA, the CDR3 is TGCGCCAGCAGCCAAGGAATGGCAACTAACTATGGCTACACCTTC.

The J gene is TRBJ2-1, the V gene TRBV27, with D perhaps assigned TRBD1 or TRBD2 (5 bases each). The germline CDR1 and CDR2 sequences are MNHEY and SMNVEV (reference sequence). The CDR3 runs to 16 residues. The V and J ends lost 8 bases and 13 bases respectively, with 30 bases between them. CDR3 sequence: CASRQGVASRQETQFF. CDR3 in DNA: TGTGCCAGCCGGCAGGGAGTTGCGTCTCGTCAAGAGACCCAGTTCTTC.

This clonotype has only a few counts. This sequence joins TRBV15 and TRBJ1-5; no clear D gene. This CDR3 is built from 15 residues. V lost 0 bases to trimming and J lost 4 bases, with 10 bases between them. Germline V gene data show CDR1 as LNHNV and CDR2 as YYDKDF (reference sequence). CDR3 in DNA: TGTGCCACCAGCAGAGATCTAGGGATTAATCAGCCCCAGCATTTT. Translation gives CATSRDLGINQPQHF.

In this sample, this clonotype turned up a few times. The chain couples TRBV7-9 to TRBJ1-1, with D possibly matching TRBD1 (5 bases). The CDR3 loop spans 17 amino acids. V was clipped by 2 bases and J by 7 bases, with 23 bases between them. CDR1 and CDR2 from the germline V gene are SEHNR and FQNEAQ (reference sequence). In DNA form, the CDR3 reads TGTGCCAGCAGCTTATTTGTGGTTTCAGGGAAGGCGGGTGAAGCTTTCTTT. Its protein is CASSLFVVSGKAGEAFF.

The chain joins TRBV28 to TRBJ1-6; D ambiguous. Germline V gives CDR1 MDHEN, CDR2 SYDVKM. V lost 2 bases and J 6 bases, leaving 8 bases between the germline ends. The CDR3 runs to 14 residues. In DNA, the CDR3 is TGTGCCAGCAGTTTAACAGACATTAATTCACCCCTCCACTTT. Its protein product is CASSLTDINSPLHF. The whole variable domain, remainder taken from reference TRBV28 and TRBJ1-6, is DVKVTQSSRYLVKRTGEKVFLECVQDMDHENMFWYRQDPGLGLRLIYFSYDVKMKEKGDIPEGYSVSREKKERFSLILESASTNQTSMYLCASSLTDINSPLHFGNGTRLTVT.

This clonotype has just a few counts. This chain connects TRBV5-1 to TRBJ2-1; possibly TRBD1 or TRBD2 for D (5 bases each). Germline V CDR1 and CDR2: SGHRS, YFSETQ. Trimming took off 3 bases at V and 8 bases at J, with 9 bases between the two ends. This CDR3 contains 12 residues. The CDR3 sequence: CASSYRGHEQFF. CDR3 nucleotide sequence: TGCGCCAGCAGCTATAGGGGACATGAGCAGTTCTTC.

The rearrangement links TRBV29-1 to TRBJ1-1; 7 bases are a match to TRBD1. V was clipped by 4 bases and J by 4 bases; unmatched bases: 3. CDR3 length: 12 residues. From germline, CDR1 is SQVTM and CDR2 ANQGSEA. CDR3 in amino acids: CSVANRGTEAFF. The CDR3 bases are TGCAGCGTTGCTAACAGGGGCACTGAAGCTTTCTTT.

The rearrangement links TRBV6-5 to TRBJ1-1; no clear D. The germline CDR1 and CDR2 sequences are MNHEY and SVGAGI. Trimming removed 3 bases from V and 5 bases from J, with 13 bases in between. The CDR3 runs 14 residues. The CDR3 reads CASSYLGSRTEAFF. The CDR3 region has the DNA TGTGCCAGCAGTTATCTGGGGAGCCGGACTGAAGCTTTCTTT.

This clonotype was picked up a small number of times. V and J are TRBV6-2 or TRBV6-3 and TRBJ2-3; 9 positions agree with TRBD1. Germline lookup yields CDR1 MNHEY and CDR2 SVGEGT. The ends lost 6 bases at V and 6 bases at J; junction bases unmatched: 13. The CDR3 runs 16 residues. The DNA for the CDR3 is TGTGCCAGCAGCGCACCGGGACAGGGCCTCAAGGATACGCAGTATTTT. Protein: CASSAPGQGLKDTQYF.

In its sample, this clonotype was seen once. Its ends do not fully match the called genes, so a read error is possible. This sequence joins TRBV7-9 and TRBJ1-5; 9 bases line up with TRBD1. From germline, CDR1 is SEHNR and CDR2 FQNEAQ (reference sequence). The CDR3 covers 14 residues. CDR3 sequence: CACSLVGQGQPQHF. The CDR3 DNA reads as TGCGCCTGCAGCTTAGTGGGACAGGGACAGCCCCAGCATTTT.

Only a few counts were recorded for this clonotype. The chain links TRBV12-3 or TRBV12-4 to TRBJ2-7; D is ambiguous. This CDR3 spans 16 amino acids. The germline V and J ends were trimmed by 3 bases and 0 bases, with 15 bases remaining between them. For the CDR3, the DNA is TGTGCCAGCAGTTTTATTCCCCGACCAAGCTCCTACGAGCAGTACTTC. Its translation: CASSFIPRPSSYEQYF.

The J gene is TRBJ2-1, the V gene TRBV7-3; perhaps TRBD1 as D (5 bases). The CDR3 consists of 15 residues. With 1 base removed from V and 3 bases from J, the gap between germline ends came to 10 bases. Per the germline V gene, CDR1 is SGHTA and CDR2 is FQGTGA. DNA for the CDR3: TGTGCCAGCAGCTTAATTGTAGGGGACTACAATGAGCAGTTCTTC. Its translation: CASSLIVGDYNEQFF.

This clonotype was recorded a few times. The CDR3 bases are TGTGCCAGCAGTCCTCCGACAGTATCCGGCTACACCTTC. It specifies CASSPPTVSGYTF. The rearrangement joins TRBV25-1 to TRBJ1-2; D perhaps matches TRBD1 (5 bases). The CDR3 totals 13 residues. The V end was cut by 5 bases, the J end by 8 bases, with 15 bases between. Germline-derived CDR1 and CDR2 are MGHDK and SYGVNS.